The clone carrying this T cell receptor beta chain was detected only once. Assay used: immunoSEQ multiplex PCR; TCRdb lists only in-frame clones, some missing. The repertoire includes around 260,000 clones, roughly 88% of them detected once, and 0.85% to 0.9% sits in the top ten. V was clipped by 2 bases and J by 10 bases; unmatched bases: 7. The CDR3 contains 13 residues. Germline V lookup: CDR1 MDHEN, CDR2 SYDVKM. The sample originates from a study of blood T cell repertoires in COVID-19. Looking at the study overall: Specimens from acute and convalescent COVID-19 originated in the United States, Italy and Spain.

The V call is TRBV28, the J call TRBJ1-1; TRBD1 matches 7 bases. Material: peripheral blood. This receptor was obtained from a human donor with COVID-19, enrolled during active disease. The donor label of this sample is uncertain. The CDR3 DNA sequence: TGTGCCAGCAGTTTAGGGGGACAGTCTCGAGCTTTCTTT. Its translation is CASSLGGQSRAFF.